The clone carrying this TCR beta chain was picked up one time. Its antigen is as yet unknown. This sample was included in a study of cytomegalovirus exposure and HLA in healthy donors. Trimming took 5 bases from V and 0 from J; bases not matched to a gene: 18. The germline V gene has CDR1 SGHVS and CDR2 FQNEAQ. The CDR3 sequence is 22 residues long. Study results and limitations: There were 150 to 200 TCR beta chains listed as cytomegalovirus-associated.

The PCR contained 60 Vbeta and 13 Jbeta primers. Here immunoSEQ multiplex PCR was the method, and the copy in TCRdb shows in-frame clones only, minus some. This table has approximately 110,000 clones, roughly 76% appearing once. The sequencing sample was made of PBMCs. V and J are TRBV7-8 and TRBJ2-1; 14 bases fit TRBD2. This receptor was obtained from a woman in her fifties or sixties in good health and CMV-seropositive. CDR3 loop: CASSPGQRTSGRTIVSYNEQFF. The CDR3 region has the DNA TGTGCCAGCAGCCCGGGACAACGGACTAGCGGGAGGACTATCGTCTCCTACAATGAGCAGTTCTTC. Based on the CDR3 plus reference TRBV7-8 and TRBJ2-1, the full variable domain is GAGVSQSPRYKVAKRGQDVALRCDPISGHVSLFWYQQALGQGPEFLTYFQNEAQLDKSGLPSDRFFAERPEGSVSTLKIQRTQQEDSAVYLCASSPGQRTSGRTIVSYNEQFFGPGTRLTVL.